Reported below is one T cell receptor beta chain. The antigen remains undetermined. Here immunoSEQ multiplex PCR was the method, and the copy in TCRdb shows in-frame clones only, minus some. The top ten clones hold about a sixth of a sample with roughly 40,000 clones, around 84% of them seen once. The data originate from a study of OX40 agonist ivuxolimab in advanced cancers. Overall study results and limits: Researchers report that CD8+ T cells had, on average, more expanded clones than CD4+. Antigen specificity of clonally expanded peripheral T cells was not established.

Sample: CD4+ or CD8+ T cells sorted from blood, taken in a trial of the OX40 agonist ivuxolimab. This sequence originates from an adult with an advanced solid tumor such as melanoma, head and neck, liver or kidney cancer.

In DNA form, the CDR3 reads TGCGCCAGCAGCCAAGTGGAGCGGGGGGCCTCCTACGAGCAGTACTTC. Its translation: CASSQVERGASYEQYF. The chain joins TRBV4-1 to TRBJ2-7; 9 nucleotides agree with TRBD2. The V gene end was trimmed by 1 base and the J gene end by 0 bases; junction bases not matched to a gene: 4. The CDR3 covers 16 residues. Germline V gene data show CDR1 as MGHRA and CDR2 as YSYEKL.